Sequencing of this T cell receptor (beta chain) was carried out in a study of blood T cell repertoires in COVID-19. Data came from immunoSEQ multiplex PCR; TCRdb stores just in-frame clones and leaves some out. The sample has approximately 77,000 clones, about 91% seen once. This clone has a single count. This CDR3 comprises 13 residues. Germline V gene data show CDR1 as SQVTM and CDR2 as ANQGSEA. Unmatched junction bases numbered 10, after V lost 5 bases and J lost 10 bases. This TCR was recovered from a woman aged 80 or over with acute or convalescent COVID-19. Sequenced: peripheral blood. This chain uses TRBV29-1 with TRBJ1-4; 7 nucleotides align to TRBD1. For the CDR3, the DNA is TGCAGCGTTCGGGGACAGTGGGAACCAAAACTGTTTTTT. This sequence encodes CSVRGQWEPKLFF.